Listed here are 23 T cell receptor beta chains from one sample, sequenced in a study of blood T cell repertoires in COVID-19. Assay used: immunoSEQ multiplex PCR; TCRdb lists only in-frame clones, some missing. The sample yields about 120,000 clones, over 75% seen once. What was sequenced was peripheral blood. These receptors originate from a man aged 70-80 years with active or convalescent COVID-19.

This chain uses TRBV7-3 with TRBJ2-1; 13 nucleotides align to TRBD2. With 5 bases clipped from V and 6 bases from J, the junction kept 7 bases outside the gene matches. The CDR3 is made up of 16 amino acids. Germline V gene data show CDR1 as SGHTA and CDR2 as FQGTGA. The CDR3 sequence: CASSAGLAGVSNEQFF. In DNA form, the CDR3 reads TGTGCCAGCAGCGCCGGACTAGCGGGAGTCAGCAATGAGCAGTTCTTC. Combining the CDR3 with reference TRBV7-3 and TRBJ2-1 gives the whole variable domain GAGVSQTPSNKVTEKGKYVELRCDPISGHTALYWYRQSLGQGPEFLIYFQGTGAADDSGLPNDRFFAVRPEGSVSTLKIQRTERGDSAVYLCASSAGLAGVSNEQFFGPGTRLTVL.

This rearrangement joins TRBV18 to TRBJ2-2, with D possibly matching TRBD2 (6 bases). V dropped 4 bases and J dropped 2 bases, with 11 bases sitting between them. CDR1 is KGHSH and CDR2 is LQKENI in the germline V gene. This CDR3 spans 15 amino acids. CDR3: CASSLTSYNTGELFF. The CDR3 DNA sequence: TGTGCCAGCTCACTGACTAGTTATAACACCGGGGAGCTGTTTTTT.

The rearrangement joins TRBV11-1 to TRBJ2-7, with 9 positions matching TRBD2. The germline CDR1 and CDR2 sequences are SGHAT and FQDESV (reference sequence). J lost 7 bases, V lost 2 bases, and 12 bases had no gene match. There are 16 residues in the CDR3. CDR3: CASSLRLVAGVEEQYF. CDR3 nucleotide sequence: TGTGCCAGCAGCTTAAGGCTTGTAGCGGGAGTGGAGGAGCAGTACTTC.

V is TRBV20-1 and J is TRBJ1-1, with a possible D match to TRBD1 (5 bases). This CDR3 contains 11 residues. Trimming took 8 bases from V and 2 from J, leaving 9 bases between them. Germline V gives CDR1 DFQATT, CDR2 SNEGSKA (reference sequence). The CDR3 nucleotides read TGCAGTTCTACAGGAAACACTGAAGCTTTCTTT. It yields the protein CSSTGNTEAFF.

V usage is TRBV14 and J usage is TRBJ2-7; possible D gene TRBD2, 6 bases. Germline V gene sequence: CDR1 SGHDN, CDR2 FVKESK. The CDR3 extends over 16 amino acids. V lost 4 bases to trimming and J lost 7 bases, with 23 bases between them. As DNA, the CDR3 is TGTGCCAGCAGCCGCGATACCGGGACTCCTTGGGAGGAGCAGTACTTC. It translates to CASSRDTGTPWEEQYF.

This clone has just one count. This chain uses TRBV2 with TRBJ1-1; 8 nucleotides match TRBD1. Germline V gives CDR1 SNHLY, CDR2 FYNNEI. Germline trimming cut 6 bases from V and 9 bases from J; bases unmatched to any gene: 9. The CDR3 totals 13 residues. The chain's CDR3 is CASRLDREIQAFF. CDR3 in DNA: TGTGCCAGCAGATTGGACAGGGAAATCCAAGCTTTCTTT.

The chain couples TRBV19 to TRBJ2-5; weak D call: TRBD2 (6 bases). The CDR3 has 13 residues. V gave up 6 bases and J gave up 4 bases, with 12 bases separating them. In germline, CDR1 is LNHDA, CDR2 SQIVND (reference sequence). CDR3 in DNA: TGTGCCAGTAGGTTTAGCGGTGTAGAGACCCAGTACTTC. Protein: CASRFSGVETQYF.

The V gene is TRBV9, the J gene TRBJ1-1, with 7 bases matching TRBD1. CDR3 length equals 15 residues. Germline CDR1 is SGDLS and CDR2 is YYNGEE. Trimming took 0 bases from V and 6 from J; bases not matched to a gene: 8. The CDR3: CASSVVETGFAEAFF. The CDR3, as DNA: TGTGCCAGCAGCGTAGTCGAGACAGGGTTCGCTGAAGCTTTCTTT.

The genes are TRBV5-1 and TRBJ2-2, with 11 bases matching TRBD2. CDR1 is SGHRS, CDR2 YFSETQ, per germline. V was clipped by 5 bases and J by 5 bases; unmatched bases: 8. The CDR3 sequence is 16 residues long. The CDR3 is CASRTSGTRYTGELFF. CDR3 coding DNA: TGCGCCAGCAGGACTAGCGGGACCCGCTATACCGGGGAGCTGTTTTTT.

The CDR3 is CASNPGSYEQYF. In nucleotides, the CDR3 is TGTGCCAGCAACCCGGGGTCCTACGAGCAGTACTTC. The V gene is TRBV6-5, the J gene TRBJ2-7, with a weak D call TRBD2 (5 bases). CDR3 length: 12 amino acids. Germline V lookup: CDR1 MNHEY, CDR2 SVGAGI. Trimming stripped 7 bases from V and 1 base from J, with 8 bases between.

This clone showed up just a few times. The gene calls are TRBV25-1 and TRBJ1-2; no reliable D call. This CDR3 has 15 amino acids. V shed 7 bases and J shed 2 bases, with 17 bases lying between them. CDR1 is MGHDK, CDR2 SYGVNS, per germline. In DNA form, the CDR3 reads TGTGCCAGCACCCCCGGGTCTCAAGGAAACTATGGCTACACCTTC. It translates to CASTPGSQGNYGYTF.

The chain uses TRBV5-1 and TRBJ1-1; D uncertain. This CDR3 spans 14 amino acids. The germline CDR1 and CDR2 sequences are SGHRS and YFSETQ. The V gene lost 4 bases and the J gene lost 1 base, with 11 bases spanning the gap. The CDR3 coding sequence is TGCGCCAGCAGCGAAGGCGGGCAGAACACTGAAGCTTTCTTT. It encodes CASSEGGQNTEAFF. Full variable domain (missing parts from reference TRBV5-1 and TRBJ1-1): KAGVTQTPRYLIKTRGQQVTLSCSPISGHRSVSWYQQTPGQGLQFLFEYFSETQRNKGNFPGRFSGRQFSNSRSEMNVSTLELGDSALYLCASSEGGQNTEAFFGQGTRLTVV.

The gene calls are TRBV4-1 and TRBJ2-5; 7 bases are a match to TRBD1. Germline V gives CDR1 MGHRA, CDR2 YSYEKL. Trimming removed 4 bases from V and 5 bases from J; junction bases left unmatched: 10. The CDR3 length is 15 residues. In DNA, the CDR3 is TGCGCCAGCAGCCCCCTACAGGGACAGCAGGAGACCCAGTACTTC. The encoded protein is CASSPLQGQQETQYF.

The chain's CDR3 is CASSDRGRANTGELFF. The CDR3 nucleotides are TGTGCCAGCAGCGACAGGGGACGCGCGAACACCGGGGAGCTGTTTTTT. The J gene is TRBJ2-2, the V gene TRBV11-3; 8 positions match TRBD1. J gave up 0 bases and V 5 bases, and 5 bases lay outside the gene matches. The CDR3 spans 16 residues. Per germline, CDR1 SGHNT and CDR2 YENEEA.

This rearrangement joins TRBV21-1 to TRBJ2-7; TRBD2, the D gene given by the table, was not confirmed from the DNA. TRBV21-1 is a pseudogene. CDR3 length: 14 residues. CDR3 DNA: TGTGCCAGCAGCCTAGGACTAAAGAACTACGAGCAGTACTTC. Its protein is CASSLGLKNYEQYF.

The V gene is TRBV18, the J gene TRBJ2-1; 8 bases match TRBD2. V shed 0 bases and J 14 bases; nucleotides not matched to a gene: 21. The germline gives CDR1 KGHSH, CDR2 LQKENI. CDR3 length equals 18 residues. CDR3 coding DNA: TGTGCCAGCTCACCACCGGCGCTGGCCAGCGGGAGAAGGGAGGGGGAGTTCTTC. As protein: CASSPPALASGRREGEFF.

The chain has TRBV19 and TRBJ2-2, with TRBD2 matching over 8 bases. CDR3 length: 15 residues. The germline V gene encodes CDR1 LNHDA and CDR2 SQIVND (reference sequence). Trimming took 6 bases from V and 6 from J; bases not matched to a gene: 9. CDR3 sequence (DNA): TGTGCCAGTAGCTTTAGCGGGATAAACGCCGGGGAGCTGTTTTTT. Translation: CASSFSGINAGELFF.

The V and J genes are TRBV5-3 and TRBJ2-1; D possibly corresponds to TRBD2 (5 bases). TRBV5-3 is recorded as an ORF, its role being uncertain. The CDR3 sequence is 13 residues long. CDR3 DNA sequence: TGTGCAAGAGTGGGAGCCACCTACAATGAGCAGTTCTTC. Its protein product is CARVGATYNEQFF.

The chain uses TRBV5-1 and TRBJ2-3; 7 bases agree with TRBD1. The J segment lost 5 bases and the V segment lost 3 bases, leaving 9 bases of the junction unmatched. This CDR3 is 15 amino acids long. Germline loops: CDR1 SGHRS, CDR2 YFSETQ. In DNA, the CDR3 is TGCGCCAGCAGCTCTCGACAGGGATTGGAAGATACGCAGTATTTT. It translates to CASSSRQGLEDTQYF.

The V and J genes are TRBV2 and TRBJ2-3; no clear D gene. This CDR3 spans 12 amino acids. Trimming stripped 3 bases from V and 6 bases from J, with 7 bases between. Germline CDR1 reads SNHLY; CDR2 reads FYNNEI. The CDR3 reads CASSEETDTQYF. In DNA form, the CDR3 reads TGTGCCAGCAGTGAGGAGACCGATACGCAGTATTTT.

The chain joins TRBV24-1 to TRBJ2-3; D may be TRBD1 (5 bases). From germline, CDR1 is KGHDR and CDR2 SFDVKD. V was trimmed by 4 bases and J by 4 bases, leaving 11 bases between them. The CDR3 is made up of 14 amino acids. The CDR3 is CATSDPSGSDTQYF. Here the CDR3 DNA reads TGTGCCACCAGTGACCCCTCAGGGTCAGATACGCAGTATTTT.

The V call is TRBV7-9, the J call TRBJ1-4; a weak D match, TRBD1 (6 bases). Germline values: CDR1 SEHNR, CDR2 FQNEAQ (reference sequence). Trimming stripped 5 bases from V and 3 bases from J, with 13 bases between. The length of the CDR3 is 15 residues. The CDR3 is CASSPRGGSNEKLFF. The CDR3 DNA reads TGTGCCAGCAGCCCTAGAGGGGGATCTAATGAAAAACTGTTTTTT.

The chain carries TRBV5-6 and TRBJ2-2; 10 bases align to TRBD2. The length of the CDR3 is 18 residues. The germline V gene encodes CDR1 SGHDT and CDR2 YYEEEE. J lost 2 bases, V lost 4 bases, and 11 bases had no gene match. CDR3 sequence (DNA): TGTGCCAGCAGCCATGGCGCTAGCGGGAGATCAAACACCGGGGAGCTGTTTTTT. Translated, it gives CASSHGASGRSNTGELFF.